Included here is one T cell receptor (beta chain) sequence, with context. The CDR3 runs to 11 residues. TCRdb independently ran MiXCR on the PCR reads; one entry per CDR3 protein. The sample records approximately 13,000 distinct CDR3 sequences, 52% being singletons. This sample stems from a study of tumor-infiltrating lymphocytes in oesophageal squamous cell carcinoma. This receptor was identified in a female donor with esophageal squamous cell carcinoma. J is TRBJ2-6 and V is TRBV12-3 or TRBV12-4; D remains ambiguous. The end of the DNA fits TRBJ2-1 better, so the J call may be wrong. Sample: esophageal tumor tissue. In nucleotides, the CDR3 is TGTGCCAGCAAAGTGGGCAATGAGCAGTTCTTC. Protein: CASKVGNEQFF.